This TCR beta chain originates from a study of human T cells and chemical hapten exposure. Study as a whole: TCR yields per sample varied mostly from small pooled library volume differences. Study observations and caveats: PT1 expanded TCR counts and patch test score correlated positively. Donors, who had alopecia, may show an immune response that differs from healthy people's.

The germline V and J ends were trimmed by 0 bases and 3 bases, with 4 bases remaining between them. Germline V gives CDR1 SGHRS, CDR2 YFSETQ. This CDR3 has 14 residues. The time point here: pre-sensitization, week 0. Treatment noted: therapeutic diphenylcyclopropenone sensitization with weekly scalp DPC. It was unfractionated whole blood from which total RNA was extracted. The library tagged each cDNA molecule with unique molecular identifiers. TCRdb ran MiXCR on the RACE reads and lists one entry per CDR3 protein. The sample has approximately 50,000 distinct CDR3 sequences, 9.5% to 10% seen once. As regards this clonotype: Its target is not known.

The TCR comes from a woman in her 30s with alopecia areata. Some clones in this sample may be carry-over from other donors' samples. The V gene is TRBV5-1, the J gene TRBJ1-6; D unclear. The sample here was whole blood, taken in connection with sensitization to the hapten diphenylcyclopropenone (DPC). CDR3 coding DNA: TGCGCCAGCAGCTTGGCTGTCTATAATTCACCCCTCCACTTT. It encodes CASSLAVYNSPLHF. Based on the CDR3 plus reference TRBV5-1 and TRBJ1-6, the full variable domain is KAGVTQTPRYLIKTRGQQVTLSCSPISGHRSVSWYQQTPGQGLQFLFEYFSETQRNKGNFPGRFSGRQFSNSRSEMNVSTLELGDSALYLCASSLAVYNSPLHFGNGTRLTVT.